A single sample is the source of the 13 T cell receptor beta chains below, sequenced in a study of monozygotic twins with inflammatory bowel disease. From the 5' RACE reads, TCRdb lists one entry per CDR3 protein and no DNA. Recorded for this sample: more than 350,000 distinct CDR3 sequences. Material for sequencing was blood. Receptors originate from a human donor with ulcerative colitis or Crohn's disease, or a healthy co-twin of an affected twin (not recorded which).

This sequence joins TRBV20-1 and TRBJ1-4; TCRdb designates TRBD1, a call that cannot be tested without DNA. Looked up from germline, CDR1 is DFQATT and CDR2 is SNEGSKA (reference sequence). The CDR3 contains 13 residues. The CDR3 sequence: CSARGQVNEKLFF.

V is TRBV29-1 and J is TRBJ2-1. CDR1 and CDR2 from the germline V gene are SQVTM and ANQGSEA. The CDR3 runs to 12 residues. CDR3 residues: CSVEDLHDEQFF.

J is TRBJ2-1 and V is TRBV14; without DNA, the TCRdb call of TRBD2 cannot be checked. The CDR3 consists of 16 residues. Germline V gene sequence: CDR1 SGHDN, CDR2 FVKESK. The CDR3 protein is CASSGVAGVLYNEQFF.

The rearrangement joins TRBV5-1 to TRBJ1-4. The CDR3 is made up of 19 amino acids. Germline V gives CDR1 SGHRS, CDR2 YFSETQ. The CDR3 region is CASSLTGSREYATNEKLFF.

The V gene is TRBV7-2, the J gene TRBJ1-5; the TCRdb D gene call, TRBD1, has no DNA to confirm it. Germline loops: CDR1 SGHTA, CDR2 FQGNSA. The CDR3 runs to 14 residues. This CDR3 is CASSPRAGEQPQHF.

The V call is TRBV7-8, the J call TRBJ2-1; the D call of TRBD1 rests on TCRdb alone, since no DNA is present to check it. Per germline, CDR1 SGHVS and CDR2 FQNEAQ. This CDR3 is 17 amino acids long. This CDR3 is CASSLDTGTGMGNEQFF.

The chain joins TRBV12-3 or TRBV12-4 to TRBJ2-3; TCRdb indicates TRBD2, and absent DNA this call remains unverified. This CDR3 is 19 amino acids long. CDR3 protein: CASSLGRTSAQGLTDTQYF.

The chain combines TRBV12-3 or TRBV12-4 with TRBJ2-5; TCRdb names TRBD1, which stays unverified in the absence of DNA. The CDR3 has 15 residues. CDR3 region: CASQVEAGPQETQYF.

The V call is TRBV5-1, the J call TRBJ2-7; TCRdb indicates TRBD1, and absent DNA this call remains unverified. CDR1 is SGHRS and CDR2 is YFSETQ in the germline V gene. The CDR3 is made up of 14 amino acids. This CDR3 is CASSPGTQLYEQYF.

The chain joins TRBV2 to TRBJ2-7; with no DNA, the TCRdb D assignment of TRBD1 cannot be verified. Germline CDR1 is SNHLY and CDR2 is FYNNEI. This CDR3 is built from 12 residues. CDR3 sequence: CASMGVVNEQYF.

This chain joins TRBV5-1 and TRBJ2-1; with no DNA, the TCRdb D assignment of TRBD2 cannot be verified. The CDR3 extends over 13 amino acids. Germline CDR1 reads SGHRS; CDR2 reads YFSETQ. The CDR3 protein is CASSLEEGNEQFF.

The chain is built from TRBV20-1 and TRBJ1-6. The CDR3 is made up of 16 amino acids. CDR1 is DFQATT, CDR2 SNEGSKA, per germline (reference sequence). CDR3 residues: CSAPKAKETNNSPLHF.

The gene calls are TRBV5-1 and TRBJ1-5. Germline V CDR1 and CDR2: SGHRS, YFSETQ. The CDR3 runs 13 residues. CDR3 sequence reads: CASSTASNQPQHF.